Listed here are 10 T cell receptor beta chains from one sample, sequenced in a study of siplizumab effects on memory and regulatory T cells. The repertoire was sequenced with immunoSEQ multiplex PCR; TCRdb's copy has only in-frame clones and lacks some. The table includes about 27,000 clones, 75% to 85% detected once. Sequencing input: memory CD4+ T cells sorted from blood. Receptors were obtained from a human donor in good health.

This sequence joins TRBV29-1 and TRBJ1-1, with no clear D. Germline-derived CDR1 and CDR2 are SQVTM and ANQGSEA. The length of the CDR3 is 9 residues. Trimming took 7 bases from V and 6 from J, leaving 6 bases between them. CDR3 loop: CSAGAEAFF. The CDR3 DNA reads as TGCAGCGCTGGGGCTGAAGCTTTCTTT.

This clone counts as hyperexpanded. The rearrangement links TRBV6-6 to TRBJ2-5; TRBD2 might be the D (5 bases). Germline V gene data show CDR1 as MNHNY and CDR2 as SVGAGI (reference sequence). The CDR3 consists of 12 residues. Trimming removed 6 bases at V and 5 bases at J, with 10 bases between. Here the CDR3 DNA reads TGTGCCAGCAGCATTAGCGCGGAGACCCAGTACTTC. Translation gives CASSISAETQYF.

The chain recombines TRBV18 with TRBJ2-5; D may be TRBD1 (7 bases). Trimming left V 6 bases short and J 3 bases short, with 11 bases between. CDR1 is KGHSH and CDR2 is LQKENI in the germline V gene. CDR3 length: 13 residues. CDR3 bases: TGTGCCAGCTCGCGGGACAGAAAAGAGACCCAGTACTTC. It encodes CASSRDRKETQYF.

The CDR3 coding sequence is TGTGCCAGCAGCCAAGTTACCGGGGAGCTGTTTTTT. Translation: CASSQVTGELFF. The gene calls are TRBV14 and TRBJ2-2; D remains unclear. The length of the CDR3 is 12 residues. V was shortened by 1 base and J by 5 bases, with 2 bases between the two germline ends. Looked up from germline, CDR1 is SGHDN and CDR2 is FVKESK.

The gene calls are TRBV28 and TRBJ2-4; 13 bases match TRBD2. J gave up 15 bases and V 6 bases, and 11 bases lay outside the gene matches. CDR1 and CDR2 (germline): MDHEN, SYDVKM. The CDR3 runs 14 residues. The CDR3, as DNA: TGTGCCAGCAGACAGACTAGCGGGGGGAGTAATTGGTACTTC. Its translation is CASRQTSGGSNWYF.

The rearrangement joins TRBV6-6 to TRBJ2-5; TRBD1 might be the D (6 bases). V lost 7 bases and J 5 bases, leaving 11 bases between the germline ends. Germline loops: CDR1 MNHNY, CDR2 SVGAGI (reference sequence). The CDR3 length is 12 residues. The CDR3 is CASTIRGETQYF. CDR3 nucleotide sequence: TGTGCCAGCACCATAAGGGGGGAGACCCAGTACTTC.

This clone was observed a single time. The chain carries TRBV15 and TRBJ2-7; possibly TRBD2 for D (6 bases). Trimming shortened V by 3 bases and J by 5 bases, and 17 bases separated the two germline ends. In germline, CDR1 is LNHNV, CDR2 YYDKDF (reference sequence). The CDR3 totals 15 residues. DNA of the CDR3: TGTGCCACCAGCAGTATGCCGGCTAGCGTCAACGAGCAGTACTTC. It specifies CATSSMPASVNEQYF.

This chain uses TRBV18 with TRBJ2-1, with D perhaps assigned TRBD1 or TRBD2 (5 bases each). V lost 1 base and J lost 10, with 11 bases in between. CDR3 size: 13 residues. Looked up from germline, CDR1 is KGHSH and CDR2 is LQKENI. DNA of the CDR3: TGTGCCAGCTCACCACGGGGACCCCGAGAGCAGTTCTTC. This gives the protein CASSPRGPREQFF.

This clone was seen a single time. This chain joins TRBV6-6 and TRBJ2-1; possibly TRBD1 for D (5 bases). Germline CDR1 and CDR2: MNHNY and SVGAGI (reference sequence). The CDR3 covers 14 residues. Trimming took 7 bases from V and 5 from J, leaving 15 bases between them. The CDR3 DNA is TGTGCCAGCAATCTAGGGGCGGAGAACAATGAGCAGTTCTTC. Its protein is CASNLGAENNEQFF.

This chain links TRBV7-9 with TRBJ1-1; TRBD1 might be the D (5 bases). Trimming took 7 bases from V and 4 from J, leaving 10 bases between them. Germline V gene data show CDR1 as SEHNR and CDR2 as FQNEAQ (reference sequence). CDR3 length equals 12 residues. The CDR3 loop reads CASTETVTEAFF. Written as DNA, the CDR3 is TGTGCCAGCACCGAGACAGTCACTGAAGCTTTCTTT.